This TCR beta chain was recovered during a study of vaccination and CD4 T cells after COVID-19 (dated by TCRdb to about 2022). Regarding the complete study: Convalescent patients had a positive SARS-CoV-2 result on nasal swab PCR, and of these patients, several had mild disease and one had severe disease. The convalescent cohort included six males and four females, with two Hispanic individuals, seven Caucasians, two Asians and one multiracial person. Each participant got two doses of either the Pfizer-BioNTech BNT162b2 vaccine (n=8) or the Moderna mRNA-1273 vaccine (n=2). Post-COVID blood samples from convalescent patients were collected a median of roughly 100 days after diagnosis, with a range of 35 to 161 days. Post-vaccine blood samples were taken a median of around 77 days after the second vaccine dose, with a range of 14 to 241 days. The spike-specific CD4+ TCR repertoire was compared before and after mRNA vaccination in 10 to 11 COVID-19 convalescent patients and a few infection-naive healthy vaccine recipients. Broader findings and caveats from the paper: In convalescent patients, a median 86.3% of post-vaccine SARS-CoV-2-reactive clones were detected only after vaccination, and vaccine-specific priming was suggested by this finding. Of the vaccine-specific clones in convalescent patients, 304 of 307, or nearly all, reacted only to SARS-CoV-2 spike and did not cross-react with common cold coronaviruses. Relatively few convalescent patients were included in the study, and early timepoints after natural infection were not analyzed. An increase in the median number of SARS-CoV-2-reactive clonotypes from more than 20 after infection to roughly 36 after vaccination was observed, but the change was not found to be significant.

The positive SARS-CoV-2 PCR tests of the convalescent patients were dated from March to December 2020, before the Alpha, Beta and Delta variants emerged in the United States. Ficoll-Paque Plus gradient centrifugation was used to isolate PBMCs from whole blood, and the isolated PBMCs were then either used fresh or cryopreserved at -140C. The library was generated by PCR. Sequenced on an Illumina iSeq 100. The original methods were these. Non-productive sequences were removed, and CDR3s not starting with C, not ending with F or W, or shorter than 7 amino acids were discarded. Levenshtein distances (stringdist) and unrooted phylogenetic trees (ape) in R version 3.6.1 were used to assess CDR3 homology. TCRdb passed the public sequencing reads through fastp at Q25 and MiXCR, retaining productive beta sequences. Rows merge per CDR3 protein into single entries with the most common DNA and genes. The V and J calls, along with clone size, are taken from TCRdb and not from the paper's own processing. Present in this sample are 15,000 to 20,000 distinct CDR3 sequences, approximately 62% of which were seen just once. The top ten clonotypes cover roughly 1.1% of the sample.

CDR1 SGHTA and CDR2 FQGNSA were looked up in the germline V gene. The CDR3 runs 15 amino acids, cysteine and phenylalanine included. The retained sequence is limited to the CDR3, 45 bases, with the frame set at the first base. Compared with germline, V lacks 1 base and J lacks 6 bases; bases without a gene match: 8. Regarding this clonotype: Its antigen has not been determined. One base away there is no much larger clone; base qualities are not given.

This receptor chain uses TRBV7-2 and TRBJ1-1, with TRBD1 identical over 7 junction bases. The sample in question was CD4+ T cells from blood, obtained after SARS-CoV-2 vaccination. The TCR was taken from a human donor who had recovered from COVID-19. Here the CDR3 is given as CASSLVQGRTAEAFF. The DNA reads as follows: TGTGCCAGCAGCTTAGTACAGGGGAGGACCGCTGAAGCTTTCTTT. Where the CDR3 stops, the reference TRBV7-2 and TRBJ1-1 genes take over; the full variable domain is GAGVSQSPSNKVTEKGKDVELRCDPISGHTALYWYRQSLGQGLEFLIYFQGNSAPDKSGLPSDRFSAERTGGSVSTLTIQRTQQEDSAVYLCASSLVQGRTAEAFFGQGTRLTVV.